Listed here are 31 T cell receptor beta chains from one sample, sequenced in a study of cytomegalovirus exposure and HLA in healthy donors (dated by TCRdb to 2017 to 2019). The library was made by the immunoSEQ multiplex PCR assay. A mixture of 60 forward primers for TCR Vbeta segments and 13 reverse primers for TCR Jbeta segments was used in the multiplex PCR. This immuneACCESS table, as held by TCRdb, lists in-frame sequences with V and J called but not all clones. Of the missing ones, under half trace to an unresolved V gene in checked studies; the others have no known cause. The sample table lists some 210,000 clones, around 73% of them with a count of one. The ten largest clones add up to around 3.9% of the sample. The sample was PBMCs. Receptor source: a male donor in good health and CMV-seronegative.

The chain links TRBV9 to TRBJ1-2; no clear D. The germline V gene encodes CDR1 SGDLS and CDR2 YYNGEE. Trimming shortened V by 1 base and J by 4 bases, and 14 bases separated the two germline ends. The CDR3 sequence is 15 residues long. CDR3 in DNA: TGTGCCAGCAGCGTAACCATAGATCCTACCTATGGCTACACCTTC. Translated: CASSVTIDPTYGYTF.

This clone was seen a few times. The sample carries other DNA sequences with the same CDR3. V usage is TRBV5-1 and J usage is TRBJ2-5, with a tentative D call TRBD2 (5 bases). Trimming left V 0 bases short and J 2 bases short, with 5 bases between. Germline V gene lookup returns CDR1 SGHRS and CDR2 YFSETQ. CDR3 length: 13 amino acids. CDR3 sequence reads: CASSLGGQETQYF. Written as DNA, the CDR3 is TGCGCCAGCAGCTTGGGAGGGCAAGAGACCCAGTACTTC.

The rearrangement joins TRBV19 to TRBJ1-1; D unresolved. V lost 3 bases and J 0 bases, leaving 11 bases between the germline ends. This CDR3 has 15 amino acids. Germline CDR1 and CDR2: LNHDA and SQIVND (reference sequence). In nucleotides, the CDR3 is TGTGCCAGTAGTATCCTGGGCGGGTTGAACACTGAAGCTTTCTTT. Its protein product is CASSILGGLNTEAFF.

The gene calls are TRBV6-5 and TRBJ1-2; D not resolved. CDR1 and CDR2 (germline): MNHEY, SVGAGI. The V and J ends lost 2 bases and 5 bases respectively, with 9 bases between them. This CDR3 region has 13 residues. CDR3 region: CASSYGREYGYTF. As DNA, the CDR3 is TGTGCCAGCAGTTACGGGAGAGAATATGGCTACACCTTC.

The chain joins TRBV7-9 to TRBJ2-5; 11 bases align to TRBD1. V shed 7 bases, J shed 6 bases, and the junction held 16 bases outside the gene matches. Germline CDR1 is SEHNR and CDR2 is FQNEAQ (reference sequence). CDR3 length: 17 residues. In DNA, the CDR3 is TGTGCCAGCACCTCCCCGCCCCGGGACAGGGGGGCAAAGACCCAGTACTTC. Protein sequence: CASTSPPRDRGAKTQYF. The full variable domain, rest sourced from reference TRBV7-9 and TRBJ2-5, is DTGVSQNPRHKITKRGQNVTFRCDPISEHNRLYWYRQTLGQGPEFLTYFQNEAQLEKSRLLSDRFSAERPKGSFSTLEIQRTEQGDSAMYLCASTSPPRDRGAKTQYFGPGTRLLVL.

The chain has TRBV7-3 and TRBJ2-5, with D unresolved. The assigned J gene may be wrong: the sequence end matches TRBJ2-7 better. The germline gives CDR1 SGHTA, CDR2 FQGTGA. CDR3 length equals 15 residues. The CDR3 region has the DNA TGTGCCAGCAGCCCTGGCGCGGCCCCCTCCTACGAGCAGTACTTC. It specifies CASSPGAAPSYEQYF.

This clone was observed once. The chain's CDR3 is CATKRDVSYEQYF. DNA for the CDR3: TGTGCCACAAAGCGGGACGTCTCCTACGAGCAGTACTTC. V gene TRBV6-5 combines with J gene TRBJ2-7; TRBD2 matches at 7 bases. The CDR3 consists of 13 residues. Losses at the gene ends were 10 bases for V and 0 bases for J; bases not matched to a gene: 6. Germline CDR1 is MNHEY and CDR2 is SVGAGI.

This chain links TRBV9 with TRBJ2-2; possibly TRBD1 for D (6 bases). This CDR3 has 12 amino acids. CDR1 is SGDLS, CDR2 YYNGEE, per germline. Trimming took off 0 bases at V and 10 bases at J, with 7 bases between the two ends. The CDR3 loop is CASSVGQVELFF. CDR3 bases: TGTGCCAGCAGCGTAGGACAGGTGGAGCTGTTTTTT.

The V and J genes are TRBV15 and TRBJ1-5, with 9 bases identical to TRBD1. The CDR3 has 13 amino acids. J was trimmed by 9 bases and V by 4 bases; bases with no gene match: 4. Germline V gene lookup returns CDR1 LNHNV and CDR2 YYDKDF (reference sequence). The CDR3, as DNA: TGTGCCACCAGCAACGACAGGGGGAGGCCCCAGCATTTT. This translates into CATSNDRGRPQHF.

The gene calls are TRBV2 and TRBJ2-1; TRBD1 is a possible D gene (7 bases). Trimming shortened V by 3 bases and J by 8 bases, and 17 bases separated the two germline ends. Germline loops: CDR1 SNHLY, CDR2 FYNNEI. The CDR3 totals 15 residues. The CDR3 sequence is CASSDQGGPGHEQFF. The CDR3 DNA is TGTGCCAGCAGTGATCAGGGGGGTCCAGGTCATGAGCAGTTCTTC.

This sequence joins TRBV11-2 and TRBJ1-2; D is unresolved. Germline CDR1 and CDR2: SGHAT and FQNNGV. There are 14 residues in the CDR3. The V end was cut by 1 base, the J end by 3 bases, with 9 bases between. Here the CDR3 reads CASSLAARHYGYTF. The CDR3 coding sequence is TGTGCCAGCAGCTTAGCGGCCAGGCACTATGGCTACACCTTC.

The chain couples TRBV7-2 to TRBJ1-5, with D tentatively TRBD1 (6 bases). CDR1 is SGHTA and CDR2 is FQGNSA in the germline V gene. The CDR3 is 16 residues long. V was shortened by 5 bases and J by 3 bases, with 17 bases between the two germline ends. The CDR3 loop reads CASSPTGTRDNQPQHF. The CDR3, as DNA: TGTGCCAGCAGCCCCACCGGGACACGAGACAATCAGCCCCAGCATTTT.

The chain has TRBV2 and TRBJ2-1; 7 nucleotides agree with TRBD2. CDR1 is SNHLY and CDR2 is FYNNEI in the germline V gene. The J segment lost 5 bases and the V segment lost 10 bases, leaving 14 bases of the junction unmatched. CDR3 length: 15 residues. The CDR3: CANSPSGLADNEQFF. The CDR3 DNA reads TGTGCCAACTCCCCGTCGGGCCTAGCGGACAATGAGCAGTTCTTC.

This clone was seen once. The same CDR3 can be traced to other DNA sequences in this sample. The chain has TRBV18 and TRBJ2-5; no reliable D call. V gave up 3 bases and J gave up 3 bases, with 2 bases separating them. The length of the CDR3 is 11 residues. Germline V CDR1 and CDR2: KGHSH, LQKENI. The CDR3 DNA reads TGTGCCAGCTCACCTAAAGAGACCCAGTACTTC. Protein sequence: CASSPKETQYF.

The rearrangement links TRBV28 to TRBJ2-1; a weak D match, TRBD2 (6 bases). V lost 7 bases, J lost 13 bases, and 14 bases lay in between. The CDR3 spans 11 residues. The germline V gene has CDR1 MDHEN and CDR2 SYDVKM. The CDR3 loop reads CASKIPGTQFF. In nucleotides, the CDR3 is TGTGCCAGCAAGATCCCGGGGACTCAGTTCTTC.

V is TRBV25-1 and J is TRBJ2-7; 7 bases fit TRBD1. The junction had 5 bases not matched to a gene; V was cut back by 8 bases and J by 1 base. The germline V gene encodes CDR1 MGHDK and CDR2 SYGVNS. There are 13 residues in the CDR3. CDR3 sequence (DNA): TGTGCCAGCCAGACAGGGATATCCTACGAGCAGTACTTC. Translation: CASQTGISYEQYF.

The chain employs TRBV7-8 and TRBJ2-1; tentatively, D is TRBD2 (5 bases). This CDR3 is 14 amino acids long. The V gene's germline CDR1 is SGHVS and CDR2 FQNEAQ. The V and J ends lost 1 base and 7 bases respectively, with 11 bases between them. The CDR3 DNA reads TGTGCCAGCAGCTTAGGTCCTAGCAGGAATGAGCAGTTCTTC. Amino acids: CASSLGPSRNEQFF.

A single count supports this clone. V usage is TRBV28 and J usage is TRBJ2-2, with 7 bases matching TRBD2. Unmatched junction bases numbered 3, after V lost 2 bases and J lost 3 bases. The germline V gene encodes CDR1 MDHEN and CDR2 SYDVKM. The CDR3 is 15 amino acids. CDR3 sequence reads: CASSLAGVDTGELFF. CDR3 coding DNA: TGTGCCAGCAGTTTAGCGGGAGTGGACACCGGGGAGCTGTTTTTT.

V usage is TRBV2 and J usage is TRBJ1-4; 7 bases align to TRBD1. The CDR3 is 15 amino acids. CDR1 and CDR2 from the germline V gene are SNHLY and FYNNEI. Germline trimming cut 2 bases from V and 0 bases from J; bases unmatched to any gene: 0. DNA for the CDR3: TGTGCCAGCAGTGAACAGGGGGCAACTAATGAAAAACTGTTTTTT. Translating gives CASSEQGATNEKLFF.

The CDR3 sequence: CASSHGIGREWNEQFF. CDR3 nucleotide sequence: TGTGCCAGCAGCCACGGGATAGGGCGGGAGTGGAATGAGCAGTTCTTC. The J gene is TRBJ2-1, the V gene TRBV6-6; 7 bases map to TRBD2. The V gene's germline CDR1 is MNHNY and CDR2 SVGAGI (reference sequence). The CDR3 has 16 amino acids. The V segment lost 6 bases and the J segment 7 bases; nucleotides outside the gene matches: 15.

CDR3 DNA sequence: TGTGCCAGCAGCTTAGGGGGGGGCAGGGGATCGATTGGCAATGAGCAGTTCTTC. It specifies CASSLGGGRGSIGNEQFF. The chain links TRBV7-9 to TRBJ2-1; D is possibly TRBD2 (7 bases). Germline V gene lookup returns CDR1 SEHNR and CDR2 FQNEAQ (reference sequence). V was cut by 1 base and J by 6 bases, with 22 bases left in between. This CDR3 spans 18 amino acids. Based on the CDR3 plus reference TRBV7-9 and TRBJ2-1, the full variable domain is DTGVSQNPRHKITKRGQNVTFRCDPISEHNRLYWYRQTLGQGPEFLTYFQNEAQLEKSRLLSDRFSAERPKGSFSTLEIQRTEQGDSAMYLCASSLGGGRGSIGNEQFFGPGTRLTVL.

This clone was recorded a few times. J is TRBJ2-7 and V is TRBV6-5; 11 nucleotides line up with TRBD2. CDR3 length: 16 amino acids. Germline V CDR1 and CDR2: MNHEY, SVGAGI. With V trimmed by 0 bases and J by 4 bases, 5 bases remained unmatched. In nucleotides, the CDR3 is TGTGCCAGCAGTTACTCGAGTAGCGGGAGGGGGTACGAGCAGTACTTC. Translation gives CASSYSSSGRGYEQYF.

The chain couples TRBV9 to TRBJ2-7, with TRBD2 identical over 7 bases. This CDR3 region has 16 residues. Germline lookup yields CDR1 SGDLS and CDR2 YYNGEE. Trimming at V came to 3 bases and at J to 5 bases, leaving 14 bases not matched to a gene. In nucleotides, the CDR3 is TGTGCCAGCAGCGCACCCTCCGGGACTACTCCCAACGAGCAGTACTTC. It is translated as CASSAPSGTTPNEQYF.

This rearrangement joins TRBV6-1 to TRBJ2-7; maybe TRBD1 (6 bases). The CDR3 spans 12 residues. CDR1 is MNHNS, CDR2 SASEGT, per germline. V was trimmed by 8 bases and J by 1 base, leaving 9 bases between them. As DNA, the CDR3 is TGTGCCAGCGGCCAGGGGTCCTACGAGCAGTACTTC. It specifies CASGQGSYEQYF.

The chain has TRBV18 and TRBJ1-5; perhaps TRBD1 as D (5 bases). This CDR3 contains 14 residues. Germline V gene sequence: CDR1 KGHSH, CDR2 LQKENI. Trimming removed 2 bases from V and 2 bases from J, with 7 bases in between. DNA of the CDR3: TGTGCCAGCTCACCAGCCAGGGGCAATCAGCCCCAGCATTTT. It encodes CASSPARGNQPQHF.

The V and J genes are TRBV2 and TRBJ1-1, with D unclear. The CDR3 length is 13 residues. V lost 5 bases and J 1 base, leaving 8 bases between the germline ends. In germline, CDR1 is SNHLY, CDR2 FYNNEI. CDR3 loop: CASSRERNTEAFF. The DNA of the CDR3 is TGTGCCAGCAGTAGGGAGAGGAACACTGAAGCTTTCTTT.

CDR3 amino acids: CASSPGQITDTQYF. CDR3 nucleotide sequence: TGTGCCAGCAGCCCCGGACAGATCACAGATACGCAGTATTTT. This sequence joins TRBV11-3 and TRBJ2-3; D is possibly TRBD1 (6 bases). Germline assignment: CDR1 SGHNT and CDR2 YENEEA. Trimming shortened V by 5 bases and J by 2 bases, and 11 bases separated the two germline ends. The CDR3 loop spans 14 amino acids.

V is TRBV27 and J is TRBJ2-7; 10 nucleotides match TRBD2. The germline gives CDR1 MNHEY, CDR2 SMNVEV (reference sequence). CDR3 length: 15 amino acids. Unmatched junction bases numbered 7, after V lost 5 bases and J lost 3 bases. CDR3 residues: CASSLTGTSVYEQYF. In DNA form, the CDR3 reads TGTGCCAGCAGTCTAACCGGGACTAGCGTCTACGAGCAGTACTTC.

About this clone itself: The junction and the germline gene differ at one end; a read error may be behind it. Other DNA sequences in this sample translate to the same CDR3. This chain links TRBV2 with TRBJ1-5; 7 bases match TRBD1. The germline V gene encodes CDR1 SNHLY and CDR2 FYNNEI. The CDR3 totals 17 residues. CDR3 residues: CASSSSVYRGINQPQHF. As DNA, the CDR3 is TGTGCCAGCAGTTCCTCCGTTTACAGGGGTATCAATCAGCCCCAGCACTTT.

V usage is TRBV7-6 and J usage is TRBJ2-5; 11 nucleotides align to TRBD1. The ends lost 2 bases at V and 3 bases at J; junction bases unmatched: 11. Per the germline V gene, CDR1 is SGHVS and CDR2 is FNYEAQ. CDR3 length: 18 residues. The CDR3 loop reads CASSLLLGQGASKETQYF. The CDR3 nucleotides are TGTGCCAGCAGCTTACTGTTAGGACAGGGGGCGAGTAAAGAGACCCAGTACTTC.

CDR3 residues: CASSVSGKEDTQYF. Written as DNA, the CDR3 is TGTGCCAGCAGCGTTTCCGGGAAGGAGGATACGCAGTATTTT. The V and J genes are TRBV9 and TRBJ2-3; tentative D call: TRBD2 (5 bases). This CDR3 contains 14 residues. Trimming took 2 bases from V and 6 from J, leaving 13 bases between them. Germline CDR1 and CDR2: SGDLS and YYNGEE.